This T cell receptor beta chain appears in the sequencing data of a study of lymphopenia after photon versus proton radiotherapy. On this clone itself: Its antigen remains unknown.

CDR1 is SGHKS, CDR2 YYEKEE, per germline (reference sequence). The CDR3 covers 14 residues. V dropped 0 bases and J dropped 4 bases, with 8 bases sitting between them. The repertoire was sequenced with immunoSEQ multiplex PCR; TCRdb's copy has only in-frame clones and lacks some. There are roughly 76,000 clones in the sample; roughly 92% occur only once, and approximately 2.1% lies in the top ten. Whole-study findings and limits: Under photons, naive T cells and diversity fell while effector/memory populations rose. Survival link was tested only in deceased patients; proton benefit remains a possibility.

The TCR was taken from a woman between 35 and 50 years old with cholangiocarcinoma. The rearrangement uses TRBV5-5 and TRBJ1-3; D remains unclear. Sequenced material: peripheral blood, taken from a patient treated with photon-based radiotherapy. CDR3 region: CASSLAGTGNTIYF. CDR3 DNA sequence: TGTGCCAGCAGCTTGGCAGGAACAGGAAACACCATATATTTT. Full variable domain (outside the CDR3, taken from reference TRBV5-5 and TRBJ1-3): DAGVTQSPTHLIKTRGQQVTLRCSPISGHKSVSWYQQVLGQGPQFIFQYYEKEERGRGNFPDRFSARQFPNYSSELNVNALLLGDSALYLCASSLAGTGNTIYFGEGSWLTVV.